One sample yielded the 19 T cell receptor beta chains listed below, sequenced in a study of OX40 agonist ivuxolimab in advanced cancers. The method was immunoSEQ multiplex PCR; TCRdb's version includes in-frame clones alone and lacks a portion of them. The sample holds 60,000 to 65,000 clones, 91% seen once. The input for sequencing was CD4+ or CD8+ T cells sorted from blood, taken in a trial of the OX40 agonist ivuxolimab. The receptor set was obtained from an adult with an advanced solid tumor such as melanoma, head and neck, liver or kidney cancer.

The chain joins TRBV23-1 to TRBJ2-1; 12 bases are a match to TRBD1. TRBV23-1 is flagged as an ORF with uncertain function. The CDR3 has 21 amino acids. With V trimmed by 0 bases and J by 2 bases, 14 bases remained unmatched. As DNA, the CDR3 is TGCGCCAGCAGTCAATCGAGGGACAGGGGGCCCGTAGTGTGGACCTACAATGAGCAGTTCTTC. This translates into CASSQSRDRGPVVWTYNEQFF.

This clone was counted only a few times. The CDR3 DNA reads TGTGCCAGTAAGGGCGGACAGGGAATAACGCCCCAGCATTTT. Encoded protein: CASKGGQGITPQHF. The chain carries TRBV19 and TRBJ1-5, with 8 nucleotides matching TRBD1. CDR1 LNHDA and CDR2 SQIVND come from the germline V gene (reference sequence). The CDR3 sequence is 14 residues long. V lost 7 bases and J lost 9; bases outside the gene matches: 11.

This chain uses TRBV6-5 with TRBJ2-1, with unresolved D. The ends were cut back, 5 bases at V and 9 bases at J, with 11 bases in the middle. From germline, CDR1 is MNHEY and CDR2 SVGAGI. The CDR3 totals 12 residues. The DNA for the CDR3 is TGTGCCAGCAGTCCGAGCCCGCCTGAGCAGTTCTTC. It yields the protein CASSPSPPEQFF.

This chain links TRBV11-2 with TRBJ2-7; a weak D match, TRBD1 (5 bases). The ends were cut back, 5 bases at V and 3 bases at J, with 17 bases in the middle. The CDR3 covers 15 residues. Germline CDR1 reads SGHAT; CDR2 reads FQNNGV. The CDR3 nucleotides read TGTGCCAGCAGCCTTAGGGGCCGTCAAGGCTACGAGCAGTACTTC. Protein product: CASSLRGRQGYEQYF.

As for this clone: Germline is not matched at one junction end, which may reflect a read error. The rearrangement uses TRBV7-7 and TRBJ1-4; maybe TRBD1 (5 bases). The V gene's germline CDR1 is SSHAT and CDR2 FNYEAQ (reference sequence). This CDR3 is built from 15 residues. For the CDR3, the DNA is TGTGCTAGCAGCCCTGGGTGGGGGACTAATGAAAAACTGTTTTTT. Translation: CASSPGWGTNEKLFF.

The rearrangement links TRBV5-1 to TRBJ2-3; maybe TRBD2 (6 bases). The germline CDR1 and CDR2 sequences are SGHRS and YFSETQ. V lost 4 bases and J lost 0, with 18 bases in between. The CDR3 loop spans 17 amino acids. The CDR3 sequence: CASSLRTTFGSTDTQYF. CDR3 coding DNA: TGCGCCAGCAGCCTAAGGACTACCTTCGGAAGCACAGATACGCAGTATTTT.

As to this clone: One junction end disagrees with the germline gene, perhaps due to a read error. The genes are TRBV7-7 and TRBJ2-7, with D possibly matching TRBD1 (5 bases). CDR1 is SSHAT, CDR2 FNYEAQ, per germline (reference sequence). The CDR3 sequence is 14 residues long. The CDR3 reads CASSLAGRPYEQYF. The CDR3 coding sequence is TGTGCTAGCAGCTTAGCAGGGCGACCCTACGAGCAGTACTTC.

The V call is TRBV7-2, the J call TRBJ2-3; TRBD1 matches 7 bases. The junction had 5 bases not matched to a gene; V was cut back by 0 bases and J by 5 bases. The germline V gene has CDR1 SGHTA and CDR2 FQGNSA. The CDR3 has 15 residues. CDR3 residues: CASSLALRTGDTQYF. The DNA for the CDR3 is TGTGCCAGCAGCTTAGCGCTACGGACAGGAGATACGCAGTATTTT. The full variable domain, its missing parts supplied by reference TRBV7-2 and TRBJ2-3, is GAGVSQSPSNKVTEKGKDVELRCDPISGHTALYWYRQSLGQGLEFLIYFQGNSAPDKSGLPSDRFSAERTGGSVSTLTIQRTQQEDSAVYLCASSLALRTGDTQYFGPGTRLTVL.

The chain recombines TRBV28 with TRBJ2-7; TRBD2 matches 12 bases. The ends lost 5 bases at V and 6 bases at J; junction bases unmatched: 8. Germline V lookup: CDR1 MDHEN, CDR2 SYDVKM. The CDR3 runs 15 residues. This chain's CDR3 is CASSRRLAGVSEQYF. The CDR3 nucleotides read TGTGCCAGCAGTCGTCGACTAGCGGGAGTCTCCGAGCAGTACTTC. Together with reference TRBV28 and TRBJ2-7, the CDR3 gives the full variable domain: DVKVTQSSRYLVKRTGEKVFLECVQDMDHENMFWYRQDPGLGLRLIYFSYDVKMKEKGDIPEGYSVSREKKERFSLILESASTNQTSMYLCASSRRLAGVSEQYFGPGTRLTVT.

This rearrangement joins TRBV19 to TRBJ1-1; a weak D match, TRBD1 (5 bases). CDR1 is LNHDA and CDR2 is SQIVND in the germline V gene (reference sequence). The CDR3 length is 12 residues. V lost 8 bases and J 11 bases, leaving 18 bases between the germline ends. The CDR3 nucleotides are TGTGCCAGTTCCCAGGGCGGCCGCCGGGCTTTCTTT. Protein sequence: CASSQGGRRAFF.

This sequence joins TRBV5-4 and TRBJ1-3; D is undetermined. Trimming shortened V by 7 bases and J by 4 bases, and 9 bases separated the two germline ends. In germline, CDR1 is SGHNT, CDR2 YYREEE (reference sequence). The CDR3 has 12 amino acids. The CDR3 nucleotides read TGTGCCAGCTCCCGGGGAGGAAACACCATATATTTT. Its translation is CASSRGGNTIYF.

This clone occurred a few times. This chain links TRBV5-1 with TRBJ2-7, with 7 bases aligning to TRBD1. Germline V gene lookup returns CDR1 SGHRS and CDR2 YFSETQ. The CDR3 covers 14 residues. Trimming removed 4 bases from V and 3 bases from J; junction bases left unmatched: 7. The CDR3 spells CASSPGTDNYEQYF. DNA of the CDR3: TGCGCCAGCAGCCCGGGGACAGATAACTACGAGCAGTACTTC.

A single count supports this clone. This chain joins TRBV5-5 and TRBJ1-3; D is possibly TRBD1 (6 bases). The CDR3 is 15 amino acids. The germline V and J ends were trimmed by 4 bases and 3 bases, with 14 bases remaining between them. Germline lookup yields CDR1 SGHKS and CDR2 YYEKEE (reference sequence). In DNA, the CDR3 is TGTGCCAGCAGCAACGGGAGGGGGTTTGGAAACACCATATATTTT. Translated: CASSNGRGFGNTIYF.

As to this clone: Distinct nucleotide sequences in the sample also encode this CDR3. The chain recombines TRBV5-1 with TRBJ2-3; D unclear. Trimming stripped 4 bases from V and 1 base from J, with 4 bases between. This CDR3 region has 12 residues. Germline V gene data show CDR1 as SGHRS and CDR2 as YFSETQ. CDR3 protein: CASSPGTDTQYF. As DNA, the CDR3 is TGCGCCAGCAGCCCGGGCACAGATACGCAGTATTTT.

The chain links TRBV5-1 to TRBJ2-2; 9 bases match TRBD1. This CDR3 contains 14 residues. Per the germline V gene, CDR1 is SGHRS and CDR2 is YFSETQ. The V segment lost 6 bases and the J segment 6 bases; nucleotides outside the gene matches: 6. The CDR3 loop reads CASTRDRVAGELFF. The DNA of the CDR3 is TGCGCCAGCACCCGGGACAGGGTTGCCGGGGAGCTGTTTTTT.

This clone was found once. The chain couples TRBV5-5 to TRBJ1-1, with D perhaps matching TRBD1 (5 bases). CDR1 is SGHKS, CDR2 YYEKEE, per germline (reference sequence). The CDR3 runs 14 residues. Trimming shortened V by 0 bases and J by 1 base, and 7 bases separated the two germline ends. The CDR3 DNA sequence: TGTGCCAGCAGCTTGGGACAGTCGAACACTGAAGCTTTCTTT. Protein: CASSLGQSNTEAFF.

A single count supports this clone. The genes are TRBV12-5 and TRBJ2-5; 9 bases match TRBD1. This CDR3 has 14 amino acids. CDR1 LGHNT and CDR2 FRNRAP come from the germline V gene. Trimming at V came to 2 bases and at J to 5 bases, leaving 3 bases not matched to a gene. The CDR3 DNA sequence: TGTGCTAGTGGTTTGACAGGGGGCGGGGAGACCCAGTACTTC. Protein product: CASGLTGGGETQYF.

This sequence joins TRBV5-4 and TRBJ1-1; tentative D call: TRBD1 (5 bases). This CDR3 region has 14 residues. V shed 5 bases and J shed 0 bases, with 11 bases lying between them. Germline lookup yields CDR1 SGHNT and CDR2 YYREEE (reference sequence). CDR3 in DNA: TGTGCCAGCAGGACGGACACCTTGAACACTGAAGCTTTCTTT. It encodes CASRTDTLNTEAFF.

The chain recombines TRBV20-1 with TRBJ2-7; D could derive from TRBD1 or TRBD2 (6 bases each). V lost 6 bases and J lost 3, with 9 bases in between. Germline CDR1 reads DFQATT; CDR2 reads SNEGSKA (reference sequence). The CDR3 extends over 11 amino acids. The CDR3 nucleotides read TGCAGTGCAGGGGGGAGCTACGAGCAGTACTTC. Protein sequence: CSAGGSYEQYF.